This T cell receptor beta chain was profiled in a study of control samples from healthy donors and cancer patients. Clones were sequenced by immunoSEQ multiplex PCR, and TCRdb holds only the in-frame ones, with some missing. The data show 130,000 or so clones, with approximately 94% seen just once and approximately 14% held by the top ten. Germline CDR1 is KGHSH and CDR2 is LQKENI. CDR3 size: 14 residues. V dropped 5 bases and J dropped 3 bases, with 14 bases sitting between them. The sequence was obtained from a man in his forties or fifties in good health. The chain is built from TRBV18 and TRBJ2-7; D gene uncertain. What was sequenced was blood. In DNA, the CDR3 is TGTGCCAGCTCAGACGGATGGCAGCTCTACGAGCAGTACTTC. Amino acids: CASSDGWQLYEQYF.